The rows below give T cell receptor beta chains drawn from one sample of a study of human T cells and chemical hapten exposure. TCRdb re-derived calls from the RACE reads in MiXCR, one entry per CDR3 protein. Here the sample spans more than 90,000 distinct CDR3 sequences, more than 9.5% being singletons. The material was whole blood, obtained in connection with sensitization to the hapten diphenylcyclopropenone (DPC). These receptors all stem from a woman aged 40-49 years with alopecia areata. Some clones in this sample may be carry-over from other donors' samples. The CDR3 runs from the conserved cysteine through the conserved F or W. D genes are given only for firm matches. Some rows mark clone size as missing; the rest say once, few, many or name a class of expanded clone.

cdr3_length clone_size j_call v_call d_call cdr3_nt cdr3_aa
11 many TRBJ2-1 TRBV29-1 - TGCAGCGTTGGTGAGACGGGGGAGCAGTTCTTC CSVGETGEQFF
17 - TRBJ2-5 TRBV20-1 - TGCAGTGCTAGAGATCGAAGGGGGATTGGTGGCCAAGAGACCCAGTACTTC CSARDRRGIGGQETQYF
14 many TRBJ1-3 TRBV20-1 - TGCAGTGCTAGAAAGTCTGAGTCTGGAAACACCATATATTTT CSARKSESGNTIYF
15 many TRBJ1-2 TRBV18 TRBD1 TGTGCCAGCTCACCCGGACAGGGGGCGCATGGTGGCTACACCTTC CASSPGQGAHGGYTF
15 few TRBJ1-5 TRBV19 TRBD1 TGTGCCAGTACCCAGGGACAGGGGTTGGACCAGCCCCAGCATTTT CASTQGQGLDQPQHF
13 few TRBJ1-2 TRBV7-2 - TGTGCCAGCAGCTTAGGCGGTTATGAGGGCTACACCTTC CASSLGGYEGYTF
14 - TRBJ1-2 TRBV4-3 - TGCGCCAGCAGCCAAGATAACAGGAACTATGGCTACACCTTC CASSQDNRNYGYTF
15 - TRBJ2-7 TRBV28 - TGTGCCAGCAGTTCCCCGGACGAGGGAAAGGGCGAGCAGTACTTC CASSSPDEGKGEQYF
18 - TRBJ2-2 TRBV20-1 TRBD2 TGCAGTGCTAGAGATCCGGCTAGCGGGAGGGAAGGGACCGGGGAGCTGTTTTTT CSARDPASGREGTGELFF
16 few TRBJ2-2 TRBV2 TRBD2 TGTGCCAGCAGTGTTACACTAGCGGGAGTCACCGGGGAGCTGTTTTTT CASSVTLAGVTGELFF
15 - TRBJ2-3 TRBV20-1 - TGCAGTGCTGGGCACCGCGAGACTAGCACAGATACGCAGTATTTT CSAGHRETSTDTQYF
13 many TRBJ1-5 TRBV7-9 TRBD1 TGTGCCAGCAGCACAGGGGGCAATCAGCCCCAGCATTTT CASSTGGNQPQHF
13 many TRBJ2-1 TRBV5-4 - TGTGCCAGCAGCTTCTCTCTCGGGCCTACCCAGTTCTTC CASSFSLGPTQFF
13 - TRBJ2-7 TRBV14 - TGTGCCAGCAGCCAAGTATCCTCCTACGAGCAGTACTTC CASSQVSSYEQYF
14 many TRBJ2-3 TRBV10-3 TRBD2 TGTGCCATCAGTGAAGCGGGGGCAAGGGATACGCAGTATTTT CAISEAGARDTQYF
15 - TRBJ1-3 TRBV28 TRBD1 TGTGCCAGCAGTTCCCGACAGGGTTTCGGAAACACCATATATTTT CASSSRQGFGNTIYF
14 - TRBJ2-3 TRBV7-2 - TGTGCCAGCAGCCAAACACCGGTTCCAGATACGCAGTATTTT CASSQTPVPDTQYF
17 once TRBJ1-6 TRBV6-5 - TGTGCCAGCACTCTATTACCCTCTGGACAAGCTGGGTCACCCCTCCACTTT CASTLLPSGQAGSPLHF
14 - TRBJ2-3 TRBV10-3 TRBD2 TGTGCCATCAGGGCTAGCGGGAGCCCAGATACGCAGTATTTT CAIRASGSPDTQYF
15 many TRBJ2-5 TRBV6-2/TRBV6-3 - TGTGCCAGCAGTTACTCGGCTAGCGTCCGGGAGACCCAGTACTTC CASSYSASVRETQYF
15 - TRBJ2-3 TRBV10-1 - TGCGCCAGCAGCGGGTCGGGAGCGGGCACAGATACGCAGTATTTT CASSGSGAGTDTQYF
13 few TRBJ2-7 TRBV29-1 - TGCAGCGTTGTGGGGAGACATGTCTACGAGCAGTACTTC CSVVGRHVYEQYF
16 - TRBJ1-2 TRBV4-1 - TGCGCCAGCAGCCAAGATGGGGCAGGAGGTATTTATGGCTACACCTTC CASSQDGAGGIYGYTF
14 many TRBJ1-5 TRBV20-1 TRBD1 TGCAGTGCTAGCCATAACAGGGGGCGACAGCCCCAGCATTTT CSASHNRGRQPQHF
14 - TRBJ1-1 TRBV7-2 - TGTGCCACCCACCCCGGGCAGATGAACACTGAAGCTTTCTTT CATHPGQMNTEAFF
12 - TRBJ2-7 TRBV29-1 - TGCAGCGTTGAAGTTGACGGGAACGAGCAGTACTTC CSVEVDGNEQYF
15 few TRBJ2-7 TRBV5-6 TRBD1 TGTGCCAGCAGCCCCGTTCCGACAGGGGCCTACGAGCAGTACTTC CASSPVPTGAYEQYF
13 few TRBJ2-5 TRBV29-1 - TGCAGCGTTGAGGGTGAGATCCAAGAGACCCAGTACTTC CSVEGEIQETQYF
12 - TRBJ2-4 TRBV7-2 - TGTGCCAGCAGCCCCCGCCGAGACATTCAGTACTTC CASSPRRDIQYF
14 few TRBJ2-1 TRBV6-5 - TGTGCCAGCAGTTACCAGCGGTCGGTCAATGAGCAGTTCTTC CASSYQRSVNEQFF
13 many TRBJ2-7 TRBV20-1 - TGCAGTGCCCGCGCGGCAAGCTCCTACGAGCAGTACTTC CSARAASSYEQYF
16 - TRBJ2-3 TRBV2 TRBD2 TGTGCCAGCCTCCGGGGGAGCGGGAGGTTCACAGATACGCAGTATTTT CASLRGSGRFTDTQYF
12 few TRBJ2-6 TRBV30 - TGTGCCCACGAGGCCGGGGCCAACGTCCTGACTTTC CAHEAGANVLTF
17 few TRBJ1-3 TRBV4-2 - TGTGCCAGCAGCCAAGACCTGTGGGGGGGCGGTGGAAACACCATATATTTT CASSQDLWGGGGNTIYF
12 many TRBJ1-5 TRBV4-2 - TGTGCCAGCAGCCAAGGGGTTCAGCCCCAGCATTTT CASSQGVQPQHF
15 - TRBJ1-5 TRBV6-6 - TGTGCCAGCAGTTATGGGTGGGGGGGTTATCAGCCCCAGCATTTT CASSYGWGGYQPQHF
14 few TRBJ1-5 TRBV19 - TGTGCCACCGGGTACCCCTATAGCAATCAGCCCCAGCATTTT CATGYPYSNQPQHF